This TCR beta chain was recovered during a study of blood T cell repertoires in COVID-19. Study-wide background: The analysed material was cDNA or gDNA that came from T cells, B-cell-depleted T cells, or PBMCs.

V was shortened by 4 bases and J by 2 bases, with 9 bases between the two germline ends. Germline-derived CDR1 and CDR2 are SGHDT and YYEEEE. The CDR3 totals 13 residues. In the source study's methods: For nucleated cells, counts were estimated from reference gene primer amplification. Clones were read by immunoSEQ multiplex PCR, and TCRdb kept only the in-frame ones, dropping some. V, J and clone size are those of that table, while D and trimming were read from the DNA. The profile covers hundreds of thousands of clones, with about 88% appearing a single time and roughly 8% taken by the ten largest. Enrolled during active infection, Seattle patients were then followed longitudinally.

This sequence originates from a woman aged 50 to 60 with COVID-19, enrolled during active disease. The chain employs TRBV5-6 and TRBJ1-2; tentatively, D is TRBD1 (5 bases). What was sequenced was peripheral blood. CDR3 sequence: CASSVQGNYGYTF. The CDR3 DNA is TGTGCCAGCAGCGTGCAGGGAAACTATGGCTACACCTTC.